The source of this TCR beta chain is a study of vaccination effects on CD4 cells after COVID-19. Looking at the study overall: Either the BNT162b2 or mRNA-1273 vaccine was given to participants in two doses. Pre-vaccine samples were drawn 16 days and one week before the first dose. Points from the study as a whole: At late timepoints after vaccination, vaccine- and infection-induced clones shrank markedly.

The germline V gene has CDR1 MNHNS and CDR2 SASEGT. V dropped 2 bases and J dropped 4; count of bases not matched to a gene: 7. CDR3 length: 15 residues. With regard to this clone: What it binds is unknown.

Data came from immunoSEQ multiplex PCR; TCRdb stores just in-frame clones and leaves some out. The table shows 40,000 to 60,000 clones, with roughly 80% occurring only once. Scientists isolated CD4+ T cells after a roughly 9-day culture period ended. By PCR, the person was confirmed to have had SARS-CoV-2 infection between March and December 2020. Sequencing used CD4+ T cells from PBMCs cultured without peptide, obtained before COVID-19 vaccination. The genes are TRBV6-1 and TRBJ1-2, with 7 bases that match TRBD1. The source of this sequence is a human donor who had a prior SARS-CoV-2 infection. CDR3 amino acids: CASSEQDRAGYGYTF. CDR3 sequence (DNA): TGTGCCAGCAGTGAACAAGACAGGGCTGGCTATGGCTACACCTTC.